This paragraph covers one T cell receptor beta chain sequence. This clonotype was counted many times. It has no known antigen specificity. The sample holds no much larger clone one base away, and base qualities are not on file. These data belong to a study of response to subunit inactivated influenza vaccine (dated by TCRdb to 2016 to 2019). For context, the study as a whole: The study used deep quantitative T cell receptor repertoire profiling to track responses to a trivalent subunit inactivated influenza vaccine.

The library was prepared using RT-PCR. The listed sequencing device is Illumina HiSeq 2500. TCRdb cleaned the public reads at Q25 with fastp, built clones with MiXCR and kept in-frame beta chains. Here each entry gathers all rows of one CDR3 protein and keeps the most common genes and DNA. The sample table contains 150,000 to 200,000 distinct CDR3 sequences; only one count was recorded for about 12% of them. Of the sample, 25% to 30% falls within the top ten clones. What the work shows at the level of the full study, not this receptor alone: The authors proposed that each seasonal influenza vaccination may bring in only a limited number of new T cells.

Looking up the germline V gene yields CDR1 SGHNT and CDR2 YENEEA. The CDR3 has 17 amino acids, counting the end cysteine and phenylalanine. Only CDR3 DNA is held: 51 bases, read in frame from base 1. After removal of 1 base from V and 4 bases from J, the junction retains 9 bases not matched to a gene. These data also formed part of another study, on T cells expressing NK-cell markers. As noted in the second study: 5'RACE template switching, by which a universal primer site and unique molecular identifiers were added, was used to make TCR beta cDNA libraries. In sorted CD3+CD56+NKG2C+, CD3+CD56+NKG2C- and CD3+CD56-NKG2C+ T-cell subsets from several donors, TCR beta-chain repertoires were profiled. Among the eight sequenced donors, only one was HCMV-seronegative, while the other seven were HCMV-seropositive. To restrict sorting to alphabetaTCR-expressing T cells, an anti-gammadeltaTCR antibody was added in several experiments. For over five donors, the dominant CD3+CD56+NKG2C+ clonotypes were among the top 10 CD8+ clonotypes and accounted for about 1.0-7.5% of CD8+ T cells. Those dominant clonotypes were again the most abundant among CD3+CD56-NKG2C+ cells in a handful of donors, at roughly 25-65%. Whether the expanded NKG2C-expressing T cell clones were specific for HCMV antigens was left unclear. Randomly selected healthy volunteers, three men and five women, were used as the eight sequenced donors. HCMV-specific IgG was detected in serum with a commercial ELISA kit to determine HCMV serostatus. Ficoll density gradient centrifugation was used to isolate peripheral blood mononuclear cells from blood. Using Miltenyi isolation kits, CD4+ and CD8+ T cells were isolated from PBMC through magnetic immunoseparation. Synthesis of cDNA was primed from the TCR beta constant segment and was followed by two consecutive PCR amplification steps. Sequencing of the libraries produced 2 x 150 bp reads on Illumina HiSeq 2000/2500, MiSeq or NextSeq. MIGEC handled demultiplexing of the reads and grouping by UMI, while MiTCR was used to assemble and quantify clonotypes. To exclude erroneous sequences, only TCR cDNA sequences supported by at least two reads were retained. The tcR package was used for downstream repertoire analysis, and clonotypes were matched between fractions using CDR3 nucleotide sequence together with V segment. Antigen specificity was annotated against VDJdb with VDJmatch, allowing one amino acid substitution in CDR3.

This TCR was recovered from a man in his forties or fifties who received an inactivated influenza vaccine. Donor details come from another sample of the same person, matched by shared clones. The chain links TRBV11-3 with TRBJ2-3, with 9 bases in between that match TRBD2. This material consisted of CD8+ T cells sorted from PBMCs, taken 12 days after vaccination. The nucleotide sequence is given as TGTGCCAGCAGCTTAGGATCCACTAGCGGGTTAGCAGATACGCAGTATTTT. The translation is CASSLGSTSGLADTQYF.